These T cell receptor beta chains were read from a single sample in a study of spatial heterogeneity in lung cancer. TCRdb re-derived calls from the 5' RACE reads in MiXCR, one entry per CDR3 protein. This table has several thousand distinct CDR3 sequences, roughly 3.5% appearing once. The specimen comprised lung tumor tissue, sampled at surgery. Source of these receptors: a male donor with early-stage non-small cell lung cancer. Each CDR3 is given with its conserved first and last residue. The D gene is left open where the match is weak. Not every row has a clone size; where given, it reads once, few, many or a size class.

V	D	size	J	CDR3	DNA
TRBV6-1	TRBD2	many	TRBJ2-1	CASSAGLAGVPRNEQFF	TGTGCCAGCAGTGCCGGACTAGCGGGGGTCCCTCGGAATGAGCAGTTCTTC
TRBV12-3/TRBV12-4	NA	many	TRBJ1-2	CASIPGPRYGGYTF	TGTGCCAGCATCCCGGGACCGCGGTATGGTGGCTACACCTTC
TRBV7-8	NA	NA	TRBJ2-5	CASSFGETQYF	TGTGCCAGCAGCTTCGGGGAGACCCAGTACTTC
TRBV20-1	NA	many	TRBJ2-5	CSAQTGTDSVQETQYF	TGCAGTGCCCAGACCGGGACCGACAGCGTGCAAGAGACCCAGTACTTC
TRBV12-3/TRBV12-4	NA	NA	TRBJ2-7	CASSARGAGEQYF	TGTGCCAGCAGTGCACGAGGGGCAGGGGAGCAGTACTTC
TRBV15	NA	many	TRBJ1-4	CASRPGNAEDEKLFF	TGTGCCTCCCGTCCAGGGAACGCGGAGGATGAAAAACTGTTTTTT
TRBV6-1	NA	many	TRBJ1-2	CASTETTYRAYGYTF	TGTGCCAGCACCGAAACTACGTACAGGGCTTATGGCTACACCTTC
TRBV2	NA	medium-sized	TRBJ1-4	CASSVAGNLFF	TGTGCCAGCAGTGTTGCCGGGAACTTGTTTTTT
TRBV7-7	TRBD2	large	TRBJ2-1	CASSLVGREDEQFF	TGTGCCAGCAGCTTAGTCGGTCGGGAGGATGAGCAGTTCTTC
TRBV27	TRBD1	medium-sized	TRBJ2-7	CASSTGASYEQYF	TGTGCCAGCAGTACAGGGGCGTCCTACGAGCAGTACTTC
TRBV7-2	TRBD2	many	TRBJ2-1	CASSLGLLAGGGEQFF	TGTGCCAGCAGCTTAGGGCTACTAGCGGGAGGAGGTGAGCAGTTCTTC
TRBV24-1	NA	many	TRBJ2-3	CATSDLGDSGTDTQYF	TGTGCCACCAGTGATTTAGGCGACTCTGGCACAGATACGCAGTATTTT
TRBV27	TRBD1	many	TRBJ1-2	CASTGRQGAGVNYGYTF	TGTGCCAGCACCGGAAGACAGGGGGCAGGAGTTAACTATGGCTACACCTTC
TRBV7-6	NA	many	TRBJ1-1	CASSLSGTNTEAFF	TGTGCCAGCAGCCTATCCGGGACAAACACTGAAGCTTTCTTT
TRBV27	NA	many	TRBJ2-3	CATRLLSTDTQYF	TGTGCCACCCGACTACTTAGCACAGATACGCAGTATTTT
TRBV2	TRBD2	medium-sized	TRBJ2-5	CASSEAGGREETQYF	TGTGCCAGCAGTGAAGCCGGGGGGAGAGAAGAGACCCAGTACTTC
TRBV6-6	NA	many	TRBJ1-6	CASKEGDSPLHF	TGTGCCAGCAAGGAGGGTGATTCACCCCTCCACTTT
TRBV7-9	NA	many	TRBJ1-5	CVSSSTGNNQPQHF	TGTGTCAGCAGCTCGACAGGCAACAATCAGCCCCAGCATTTT
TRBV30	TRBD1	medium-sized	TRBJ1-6	CAWSGGQDNSPLHF	TGTGCCTGGAGTGGCGGACAGGATAATTCACCCCTCCACTTT
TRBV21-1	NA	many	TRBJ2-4	CASSPSRRASGRNALAKNIQYF	TGTGCCAGCAGCCCATCCCGTAGAGCTAGCGGGAGGAATGCCCTAGCCAAAAACATTCAGTACTTC
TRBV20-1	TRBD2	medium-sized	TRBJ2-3	CSASKAGGTHDTQYF	TGCAGTGCTAGTAAAGCGGGAGGGACCCACGATACGCAGTATTTT
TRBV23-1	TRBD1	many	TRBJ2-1	CASSRQGGRNEQFF	TGCGCCAGCAGTCGACAGGGGGGAAGGAATGAGCAGTTCTTC
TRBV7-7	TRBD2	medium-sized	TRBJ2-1	CASSFDPSGEQFF	TGTGCCAGCAGCTTCGACCCTAGCGGGGAGCAGTTCTTC
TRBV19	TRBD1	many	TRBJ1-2	CASSMAAGGLYGYTF	TGTGCCAGTAGTATGGCGGCAGGGGGACTCTATGGCTACACCTTC
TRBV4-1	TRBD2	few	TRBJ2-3	CASSQDYPSGSTDTQYF	TGCGCCAGCAGCCAAGATTACCCTAGCGGGAGCACAGATACGCAGTATTTT
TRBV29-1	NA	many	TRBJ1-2	CSVGDTNYGYTF	TGCAGCGTTGGAGACACGAACTATGGCTACACCTTC
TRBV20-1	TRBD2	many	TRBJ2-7	CSASRGGEQYF	TGCAGTGCTAGTCGCGGGGGGGAGCAGTACTTC
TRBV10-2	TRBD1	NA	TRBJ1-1	CASSKTGGFTEAFF	TGCGCCAGCAGTAAGACAGGGGGCTTTACTGAAGCTTTCTTT
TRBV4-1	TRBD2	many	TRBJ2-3	CASSQDLAGRTDTQYF	TGCGCCAGCAGCCAAGATCTAGCGGGGCGCACAGATACGCAGTATTTT
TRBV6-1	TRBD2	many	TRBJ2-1	CASRAGLAAYNEQFF	TGTGCCAGCAGGGCCGGACTAGCGGCCTACAATGAGCAGTTCTTC
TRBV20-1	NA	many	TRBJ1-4	CSAESHEKLFF	TGCAGTGCCGAGAGCCATGAAAAACTGTTTTTT
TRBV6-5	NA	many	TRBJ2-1	CASSAELRNEQFF	TGTGCCAGCAGTGCAGAACTGCGCAATGAGCAGTTCTTC
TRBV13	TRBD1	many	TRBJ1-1	CASSILYRTGAMGTEAFF	TGTGCCAGCAGCATCTTATATCGGACAGGGGCGATGGGCACTGAAGCTTTCTTT
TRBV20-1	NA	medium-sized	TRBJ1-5	CSASRLTNQPQHF	TGCAGTGCTTCCCGACTTACCAATCAGCCCCAGCATTTT
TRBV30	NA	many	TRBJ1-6	CAWGSRSDSPLHF	TGTGCCTGGGGTTCGCGGTCAGATTCACCCCTCCACTTT
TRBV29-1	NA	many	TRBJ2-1	CSVIRTAYNEQFF	TGCAGCGTTATTCGGACAGCCTACAATGAGCAGTTCTTC
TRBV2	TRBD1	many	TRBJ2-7	CASTATGGNYEQYF	TGTGCCAGCACTGCGACAGGGGGTAACTACGAGCAGTACTTC